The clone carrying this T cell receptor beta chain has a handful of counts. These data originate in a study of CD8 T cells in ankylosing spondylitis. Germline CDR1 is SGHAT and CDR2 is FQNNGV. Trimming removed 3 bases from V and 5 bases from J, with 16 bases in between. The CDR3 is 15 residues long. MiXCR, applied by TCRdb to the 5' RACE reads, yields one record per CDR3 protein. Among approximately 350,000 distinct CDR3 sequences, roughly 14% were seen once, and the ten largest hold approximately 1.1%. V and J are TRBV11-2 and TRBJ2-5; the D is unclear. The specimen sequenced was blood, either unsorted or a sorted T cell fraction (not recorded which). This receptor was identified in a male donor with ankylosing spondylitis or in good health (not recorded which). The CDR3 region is CASSFRPTSLETQYF. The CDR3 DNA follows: TGTGCCAGCAGCTTTCGACCTACGAGTCTGGAGACCCAGTACTTC.